Listed below are T cell receptor beta chains from one sample, sequenced in a study of T cells in Graves' hyperthyroidism and ophthalmopathy. A single record per CDR3 protein comes from TCRdb applying MiXCR to the multiplex PCR reads. This repertoire shows around 250,000 distinct CDR3 sequences, around 26% found once; its top ten account for 35% to 40%. The specimen sequenced was blood. The receptors stem from a woman aged 40 to 50 with Graves' ophthalmopathy. The CDR3 runs from the conserved cysteine through the conserved F or W. Each record gives: V gene, CDR3 length, CDR3 protein.

>TRBV10-3|15
CAITETGVQGYGYTF
>TRBV24-1|14
CATSHGDGNYGYTF
>TRBV5-1|12
CASSLTQETQYF
>TRBV12-3/TRBV12-4|13
CASSSGQDTEAFF
>TRBV10-3|12
CATAGPNYGYTF
>TRBV6-5|15
CASSSYSLDSYEQYF
>TRBV28|18
CASSPSPGSLYSNQPQHF
>TRBV6-5|14
CASSYDGANYGYTF
>TRBV28|15
CASSSESKLNTEAFF
>TRBV29-1|13
CSVRVELNTEAFF
>TRBV27|16
CASRKGQGPPVREQYF
>TRBV5-6|14
CASSFLSRTYEQYF
>TRBV29-1|13
CSVAWGAGETQYF